This TCR beta chain derives from a study of PD-1 blockade in classical Hodgkin lymphoma (dated by TCRdb to about 2020). For the study in its entirety: Nivolumab dosing was 3 mg/kg intravenously every 2 weeks, continuing until either disease progression or unacceptable toxicity. The study used TCR beta sequencing and CyTOF to define a peripheral blood immune signature of response to PD-1 blockade in classical Hodgkin lymphoma.

V ends up 2 bases short and J 6 bases short, with an unmatched junction base count of 3. Based on the germline V gene (reference sequence), the CDR1 and CDR2 sequences are MNHNY and SVGAGI. The CDR3 contains 15 residues, cysteine and phenylalanine counted. Solely the CDR3 DNA is kept, with 45 bases framed from the first base. This clone has only one observation. It has no known antigen specificity. There are no base qualities to consult, and no much larger clone falls within one base. Study-wide findings and limitations: The study was restricted to a single clinical trial cohort, and the causes of repertoire differences, possibly disease activity or prior therapy, were left undefined. Baseline TCR diversity was reported to be lower in newly diagnosed patients than in healthy donors, and even lower in relapsed/refractory patients. Lower diversity was seen in patients whose nivolumab began less than 1 year after ASCT, and these patients were left out of later analyses so that immune reconstitution would not confound the results. A significant rise by C4D1 was seen in CD4+ but not CD8+ TCR diversity (p=0.0027 vs p=0.16), with the rise being most apparent in complete responders (p=0.02). Baseline diversity similar to that of newly diagnosed patients was observed in trial patients achieving complete response, whereas significantly lower diversity was observed in partial responders and progressors.

Genomic DNA was extracted with the Qiagen DNeasy kit from unsorted PBMCs and from negatively selected CD4+ and CD8+ fractions. TCR beta CDR3 regions were amplified by immunoSEQ multiplex PCR using primers annealing to V and J segments. A synthetic immune receptor repertoire was used to minimize amplification bias, and remaining bias was computationally removed after sequencing. The study's own analysis went as follows. Repertoire diversity was quantified as the Shannon entropy index using custom Python scripts. Unsorted, CD4+ and CD8+ repertoires were analyzed separately, except for combined analyses in which CD4+ and CD8+ sequences were merged in silico. A clone was considered expanded if an increase in frequency of at least 2-fold after treatment relative to C1D1 was found, and a pseudocount of 0.5 was applied to clones undetected at baseline. Clones with 0 or 1 copy at C1D1 were defined as singleton clones, while clones with 2 or more copies were defined as non-singleton clones. Clones expanded in unsorted samples were labelled as CD4+, CD8+ or unknown by matching protein sequences in sorted samples from the same patient. Wilcoxon tests on paired samples were used to test changes in diversity from C1D1 to C4D1. TCRdb provides this immuneACCESS table in a form limited to in-frame rearrangements. Some clones are lacking; in checked studies, under half of them reflect an unresolved V gene, and why the rest are absent is not known. For V, J and clone size, that table is used; D and trimming come from the DNA. Recorded for this sample are around 19,000 clones; approximately 73% of them occurred a single time. Together, the top ten hold approximately 25% of the sample.

The intended sense of this specimen's time point label: cycle 2 day 1 (C2D1) of nivolumab. Relapse after autologous stem cell transplantation had occurred in all trial patients, and cohorts A, B and C were distinguished by prior brentuximab vedotin exposure. The trial cohort comprised a few dozen patients with relapsed/refractory classical Hodgkin lymphoma whose best overall responses were complete response, partial response or progressive disease. Trial patients were treated with single-agent nivolumab in the multi-cohort phase II CheckMate 205 trial. An independent review committee assessed best overall response using the 2007 International Working Group response criteria. PBMCs from the trial were collected at three points: immediately before nivolumab initiation (C1D1), and during therapy at cycle 2 day 1 and cycle 4 day 1. Peripheral blood was collected in 8 mL Vacutainer Cell Preparation Tubes, from which PBMCs were isolated by centrifugation and then cryopreserved.

The sequence derives from a human donor with classical Hodgkin lymphoma. This sample comprised peripheral blood mononuclear cells (PBMCs), obtained before the second cycle of nivolumab. The chain joins TRBV6-6 to TRBJ2-1; 11 bases in the middle match TRBD2. CDR3 loop: CASSYGGTSGNEQFF. The DNA is TGTGCCAGCAGTTACGGGGGGACTAGCGGCAATGAGCAGTTCTTC.